This TCR beta chain originates from a study of human T cells and chemical hapten exposure. Overall study context: A roughly 2 cm by roughly 2 cm inner upper arm patch received 2% DPC for sensitization. Predominantly women, the patients had alopecia areata, totalis or universalis.

Study observations and caveats: PT1 expanded TCR counts and patch test score correlated positively.

The V gene lost 1 base and the J gene lost 0 bases, with 11 bases spanning the gap. The CDR3 contains 16 residues. CDR1 SGHTA and CDR2 FQGNSA come from the germline V gene. The sample holds a few counts of this clonotype. Its target is not known. Unique molecular identifiers were linked by the library to individual cDNA molecules. TCRdb reprocessed the RACE reads via MiXCR and lists one record per CDR3 protein. The top ten clones hold about 1.7% of a sample with 180,000 or so distinct CDR3 sequences, more than 12% of them seen once. Stated time point: patch test 1, 2 weeks after DPC sensitization. Treatment in this sample: therapeutic diphenylcyclopropenone sensitization with weekly scalp DPC.

This chain uses TRBV7-2 with TRBJ2-3; perhaps TRBD2 as D (5 bases). The clonotype originates from a woman aged 25-40 years with alopecia areata. Some clones in this sample may be carry-over from other donors' samples. The sample consisted of whole blood, taken in connection with sensitization to the hapten diphenylcyclopropenone (DPC). CDR3 DNA: TGTGCCAGCAGCTTAGTAGCGCGCAAGAGCACAGATACGCAGTATTTT. This translates into CASSLVARKSTDTQYF.